Below are 21 T cell receptor beta chains sequenced from a single sample in a study of CD8+ T cells in alopecia areata. Treatment specified: oral pan-JAK inhibitor, 5-10 mg twice daily. RNA extraction and reverse transcription yielded cDNA as sequencing template. Using immunoSEQ multiplex PCR, the repertoire was profiled, and TCRdb retains in-frame clones only, with some absent. Here the sample spans approximately 110,000 clones, roughly three fifths being singletons. Sequences were derived from CD4+ T cells sorted from blood, sampled at week 24, from a patient treated with tofacitinib. Receptor source: a human donor with alopecia areata.

This rearrangement joins TRBV15 to TRBJ2-3, with 10 positions matching TRBD2. The trim removed 5 bases at V and 1 base at J, leaving 6 bases unmatched. Germline lookup yields CDR1 LNHNV and CDR2 YYDKDF (reference sequence). The CDR3 has 16 amino acids. The CDR3 region is CATSQLGTSGTDTQYF. CDR3 DNA: TGTGCCACCAGCCAGCTCGGGACTAGCGGCACAGATACGCAGTATTTT.

The chain has TRBV5-6 and TRBJ1-5, with 9 positions matching TRBD1. Per germline, CDR1 SGHDT and CDR2 YYEEEE. The CDR3 is made up of 14 amino acids. V lost 6 bases to trimming and J lost 7 bases; unmatched junction nucleotides: 8. CDR3 residues: CASTPEDRGQPQHF. The CDR3 DNA reads TGTGCCAGCACCCCCGAAGACAGGGGGCAGCCCCAGCATTTT.

This clone was counted a few times. This chain links TRBV5-6 with TRBJ2-2; 7 bases align to TRBD1. The J segment lost 3 bases and the V segment lost 4 bases, leaving 12 bases of the junction unmatched. The CDR3 is 17 residues long. CDR1 is SGHDT, CDR2 YYEEEE, per germline. Here the CDR3 DNA reads TGTGCCAGCAGCCCAACCTTTGACAGGGTCGACACCGGGGAGCTGTTTTTT. This sequence encodes CASSPTFDRVDTGELFF.

The chain uses TRBV29-1 and TRBJ1-1; D is uncertain. The V end lost 4 bases, the J end lost 0 bases, and 9 bases lay between the germline ends. Germline CDR1 reads SQVTM; CDR2 reads ANQGSEA. The CDR3 totals 13 residues. CDR3 nucleotides: TGCAGCGTTGGATACGGGGTGAACACTGAAGCTTTCTTT. Residues: CSVGYGVNTEAFF.

This sequence joins TRBV4-1 and TRBJ2-4; TRBD1 matches at 7 bases. Germline V gene lookup returns CDR1 MGHRA and CDR2 YSYEKL. V dropped 2 bases and J dropped 1; count of bases not matched to a gene: 8. This CDR3 spans 17 amino acids. For the CDR3, the DNA is TGCGCCAGCAGCCAATTTCAGGGGGTAGTTGCCAAAAACATTCAGTACTTC. Amino acid sequence: CASSQFQGVVAKNIQYF.

The J gene is TRBJ2-6, the V gene TRBV19; possible D gene TRBD1, 6 bases. The germline V gene has CDR1 LNHDA and CDR2 SQIVND (reference sequence). The CDR3 spans 18 residues. The V end lost 5 bases, the J end lost 0 bases, and 17 bases lay between the germline ends. The CDR3 region is CASSPSTGHLSGANVLTF. As DNA, the CDR3 is TGTGCCAGTAGTCCATCAACGGGACACCTCTCTGGGGCCAACGTCCTGACTTTC.

This clone was counted between two and nine times. This chain uses TRBV7-2 with TRBJ2-3, with D possibly being TRBD2 (6 bases). The V gene lost 1 base and the J gene lost 8 bases, with 19 bases spanning the gap. The CDR3 is made up of 16 amino acids. CDR1 and CDR2 (germline): SGHTA, FQGNSA. The DNA of the CDR3 is TGTGCCAGCAGCTTAGGGTCCAGGGTAGCGGCCCTTACGCAGTATTTT. Translated, it gives CASSLGSRVAALTQYF.

The chain couples TRBV5-1 to TRBJ1-2; no clear D gene. Germline V gene data show CDR1 as SGHRS and CDR2 as YFSETQ. The CDR3 runs to 13 residues. V was shortened by 7 bases and J by 0 bases, with 10 bases between the two germline ends. The DNA of the CDR3 is TGCGCCAGCGGACCCGAAACTAACTATGGCTACACCTTC. This sequence encodes CASGPETNYGYTF.

The chain recombines TRBV4-3 with TRBJ1-1; D gene unclear. This CDR3 spans 12 amino acids. V lost 0 bases, J lost 10 bases, and 9 bases lay in between. The germline V gene encodes CDR1 LGHNA and CDR2 YSLEER. The CDR3 loop is CASSQDFRVAFF. DNA of the CDR3: TGCGCCAGCAGCCAAGATTTCCGGGTAGCTTTCTTT.

J is TRBJ2-7 and V is TRBV11-2; no definite D call. This CDR3 contains 17 residues. V lost 0 bases and J 0 bases, leaving 15 bases between the germline ends. Looked up from germline, CDR1 is SGHAT and CDR2 is FQNNGV. The CDR3 loop reads CASSLDVSVLHSYEQYF. CDR3 DNA sequence: TGTGCCAGCAGCTTAGATGTCTCGGTACTCCACTCCTACGAGCAGTACTTC.

The count of this clone is one. The V call is TRBV5-1, the J call TRBJ2-7; D is undetermined. Germline V gene data show CDR1 as SGHRS and CDR2 as YFSETQ. The V gene lost 5 bases and the J gene lost 6 bases, with 15 bases spanning the gap. CDR3 length: 13 residues. In nucleotides, the CDR3 is TGCGCCAGCAGAAAAGGCGGAACTCTCGAGCAGTACTTC. Translated: CASRKGGTLEQYF.

The count of this clone is one. The chain links TRBV7-9 to TRBJ2-3; D may match TRBD1 or TRBD2 (6 bases each). V lost 2 bases and J lost 6, with 12 bases in between. The CDR3 extends over 14 amino acids. Germline values: CDR1 SEHNR, CDR2 FQNEAQ (reference sequence). CDR3: CASSLTGGADTQYF. CDR3 nucleotide sequence: TGTGCCAGCAGCTTAACCGGGGGCGCCGATACGCAGTATTTT.

The rearrangement links TRBV29-1 to TRBJ2-5; possibly TRBD1 for D (5 bases). With 7 bases removed from V and 7 bases from J, the gap between germline ends came to 13 bases. The CDR3 has 11 amino acids. The germline CDR1 and CDR2 sequences are SQVTM and ANQGSEA. The CDR3 nucleotides are TGCAGCGCTGTAGTTAGGGGGACCCAGTACTTC. This gives the protein CSAVVRGTQYF.

The chain links TRBV4-3 to TRBJ2-1; D unclear. Germline loops: CDR1 LGHNA, CDR2 YSLEER. CDR3 length equals 17 residues. V was pared by 0 bases and J by 0 bases, with 12 bases between. Written as DNA, the CDR3 is TGCGCCAGCAGCCAAGATCCGAGCGTGAGCTCCTACAATGAGCAGTTCTTC. As protein: CASSQDPSVSSYNEQFF.

The chain has TRBV29-1 and TRBJ1-5; no definite D call. The ends were cut back, 5 bases at V and 7 bases at J, with 12 bases in the middle. CDR3 size: 12 residues. Germline values: CDR1 SQVTM, CDR2 ANQGSEA. CDR3 sequence reads: CSVLWCEQPQHF. DNA for the CDR3: TGCAGCGTTTTATGGTGTGAGCAGCCCCAGCATTTT.

The rearrangement links TRBV7-2 to TRBJ2-1; D unclear. Trimming cost V 2 bases and J 2 bases, with 10 bases left between them. This CDR3 is built from 15 residues. In germline, CDR1 is SGHTA, CDR2 FQGNSA. The CDR3 coding sequence is TGTGCCAGCAGCTTACATCAGGCCCCCTACAATGAGCAGTTCTTC. It codes for CASSLHQAPYNEQFF.

Regarding this clone: The same CDR3 arises from other DNA sequences in this sample as well. The chain employs TRBV2 and TRBJ2-5; D unclear. The CDR3 totals 11 residues. From germline, CDR1 is SNHLY and CDR2 FYNNEI. V dropped 2 bases and J dropped 5 bases, with 3 bases sitting between them. This CDR3 reads CASSERETQYF. In DNA, the CDR3 is TGTGCCAGCAGTGAAAGGGAGACCCAGTACTTC.

This clone was recorded a few times. The chain recombines TRBV29-1 with TRBJ2-2, with 9 bases that match TRBD1. J was trimmed by 7 bases and V by 6 bases; bases with no gene match: 6. The CDR3 length is 13 residues. Germline loops: CDR1 SQVTM, CDR2 ANQGSEA. The CDR3 DNA reads as TGCAGCGTGGGACAGGGTTCCCTCGGGGAGCTGTTTTTT. Protein sequence: CSVGQGSLGELFF.

This clone has just a few counts. Within the sample, other DNA sequences also encode this same CDR3. The chain's CDR3 is CSVASQETQYF. The CDR3 nucleotides read TGCAGCGTTGCCAGCCAAGAGACCCAGTACTTC. This chain uses TRBV29-1 with TRBJ2-5; D is undetermined. The CDR3 totals 11 residues. CDR1 is SQVTM, CDR2 ANQGSEA, per germline. With 4 bases removed from V and 1 base from J, the gap between germline ends came to 4 bases.

Notes on this clone: The sample has other DNA sequences that encode this CDR3 too. CDR3 region: CASSLRDQPQHF. In nucleotides, the CDR3 is TGTGCCAGCAGCTTGAGGGACCAGCCCCAGCATTTT. The rearrangement links TRBV7-2 to TRBJ1-5; weak D call: TRBD1 (5 bases). V lost 3 bases and J lost 7, with 7 bases in between. This CDR3 is built from 12 residues. Germline V gives CDR1 SGHTA, CDR2 FQGNSA.

The genes are TRBV7-2 and TRBJ2-2; the D gene is possibly TRBD2 (5 bases). The V and J ends lost 2 bases and 4 bases respectively, with 11 bases between them. The CDR3 extends over 15 amino acids. The germline CDR1 and CDR2 sequences are SGHTA and FQGNSA. As DNA, the CDR3 is TGTGCCAGCAGCTTAATGGCGGGTAGCACCGGGGAGCTGTTTTTT. Amino acids: CASSLMAGSTGELFF.